A selection of T cell receptor beta chains follows, all from one sample in a study of cytomegalovirus exposure and HLA in healthy donors. Profiled with immunoSEQ multiplex PCR; TCRdb holds only in-frame clones, not every one. The sample records over 25,000 clones, about three fifths being singletons. Source material: PBMCs. All receptors derive from a male donor in good health and CMV-seropositive. Both conserved end residues are part of each CDR3. D genes are given only for firm matches. Size values are once, few and many counts, or a class for expanded clones, and some rows have none.

D gene,V gene,J gene,clone size,CDR3 protein,CDR3 DNA
.,TRBV28,TRBJ2-7,once,CASNDRTSSYEQYF,TGTGCCAGCAATGACAGGACTAGCTCCTACGAGCAGTACTTC
TRBD2,TRBV7-9,TRBJ2-1,.,CASSSSGEASSYNEQFF,TGTGCCAGCAGCAGTAGCGGGGAAGCAAGCTCCTACAATGAGCAGTTCTTC
TRBD2,TRBV11-2,TRBJ2-7,.,CASSLGSGGKNSYEQYF,TGTGCCAGCAGCTTAGGTAGCGGGGGGAAAAACTCTTACGAGCAGTACTTC
TRBD2,TRBV25-1,TRBJ2-5,.,CASSDYGLAGETQYF,TGTGCCAGCAGTGACTACGGACTAGCGGGAGAGACCCAGTACTTC
.,TRBV6-5,TRBJ1-3,few,CASSYHGRGEGNTIYF,TGTGCCAGCAGTTACCACGGCCGGGGGGAGGGAAACACCATATATTTT
TRBD1,TRBV19,TRBJ1-5,.,CASSRGQNSNQPQHF,TGTGCCAGTAGTAGGGGACAGAATAGCAATCAGCCCCAGCATTTT
.,TRBV9,TRBJ1-5,.,CASSGGAGEGRPQHF,TGTGCCAGCAGCGGGGGGGCAGGGGAGGGAAGGCCCCAGCATTTT
TRBD2,TRBV7-9,TRBJ2-3,.,CASSPGLAGHTDTQYF,TGTGCCAGCAGCCCCGGACTAGCGGGGCACACAGATACGCAGTATTTT
TRBD1,TRBV11-3,TRBJ1-1,.,CASSAGQGTEAFF,TGTGCCAGCAGCGCGGGACAGGGGACTGAAGCTTTCTTT
.,TRBV6-1,TRBJ1-2,few,CASSDPRGQAYGYTF,TGTGCCAGCAGTGATCCCAGGGGTCAGGCCTATGGCTACACCTTC
TRBD1,TRBV18,TRBJ1-5,.,CASSPGQGYSNQPQHF,TGTGCCAGCTCACCAGGACAGGGCTATAGCAATCAGCCCCAGCATTTT
.,TRBV2,TRBJ2-5,.,CASSVLEETQYF,TGTGCCAGCAGTGTACTAGAGGAGACCCAGTACTTC
.,TRBV5-1,TRBJ1-2,few,CASSLGSGYGYTF,TGCGCCAGCAGCTTGGGGTCAGGGTATGGCTACACCTTC
.,TRBV6-5,TRBJ2-3,.,CASSRTLGGDTQYF,TGTGCCAGCAGCCGGACTCTCGGTGGAGATACGCAGTATTTT
TRBD2,TRBV6-5,TRBJ2-7,few,CASSYPRGGGINEQYF,TGTGCCAGCAGTTACCCCCGCGGGGGGGGTATCAACGAGCAGTACTTC
.,TRBV5-6,TRBJ2-7,.,CASSRTTYEQYF,TGTGCCAGCAGCCGTACTACGTACGAGCAGTACTTC
.,TRBV2,TRBJ2-5,.,CASTRPGGGETQYF,TGTGCCAGCACCCGCCCTGGCGGAGGAGAGACCCAGTACTTC
.,TRBV6-5,TRBJ2-2,.,CASSFGTPDTGELFF,TGTGCCAGCAGTTTCGGGACACCTGACACCGGGGAGCTGTTTTTT
.,TRBV6-6,TRBJ1-2,few,CASSFSQGTNYGYTF,TGTGCCAGCAGCTTCTCGCAGGGTACAAACTATGGCTACACCTTC
TRBD1,TRBV28,TRBJ2-6,.,CASSVDRVGANVLTF,TGTGCCAGCAGCGTGGACAGGGTCGGGGCCAACGTCCTGACTTTC
TRBD1,TRBV11-2,TRBJ1-4,few,CASSSGWGTANEKLFF,TGTGCCAGCAGCTCGGGCTGGGGGACAGCTAATGAAAAACTGTTTTTT
TRBD2,TRBV18,TRBJ2-5,.,CASSSGSGSGKTQYF,TGTGCCAGCTCATCGGGTAGCGGGAGTGGGAAGACCCAGTACTTC
.,TRBV6-5,TRBJ1-1,.,CASSRDGLNTEAFF,TGTGCCAGCAGCAGAGATGGGCTGAACACTGAAGCTTTCTTT
TRBD1,TRBV28,TRBJ2-7,few,CASNPPGTGGSYEQYF,TGTGCCAGCAACCCTCCCGGGACAGGGGGCTCCTACGAGCAGTACTTC
TRBD1,TRBV14,TRBJ2-5,.,CASSIGTGVIETQYF,TGTGCCAGCAGCATCGGGACAGGGGTGATCGAGACCCAGTACTTC
.,TRBV15,TRBJ1-2,.,CATSSDPGGSGYTF,TGTGCCACCAGCAGCGATCCGGGAGGCTCGGGCTACACCTTC